This T cell receptor (beta chain) was sequenced for a study of cytomegalovirus exposure and HLA in healthy donors. Both 60 Vbeta primers and 13 Jbeta primers went into the PCR. Per the study methods: An analysis performed later counted 60 million to 90 million unique TCR beta chains (roughly 11 million of them shared). Sequencing was performed with immunoSEQ multiplex PCR; in TCRdb, only in-frame clones are kept and a portion is missing. The DNA was the basis for D and trimming; V, J and clone size are from that table. The data contain over 200,000 clones, about 85% of them seen just once; the ten biggest clones take up over 1%. The receptor's source is a human donor in good health. Sequenced input: PBMCs.

This CDR3 reads CASSLGQGLSTEAFF. CDR3 in DNA: TGTGCCAGCAGCTTAGGTCAGGGCTTGAGCACTGAAGCTTTCTTT. This chain connects TRBV7-9 to TRBJ1-1; TRBD1 is a possible D gene (5 bases). CDR3 size: 15 residues. The V and J ends lost 1 base and 4 bases respectively, with 13 bases between them. Per the germline V gene, CDR1 is SEHNR and CDR2 is FQNEAQ (reference sequence).